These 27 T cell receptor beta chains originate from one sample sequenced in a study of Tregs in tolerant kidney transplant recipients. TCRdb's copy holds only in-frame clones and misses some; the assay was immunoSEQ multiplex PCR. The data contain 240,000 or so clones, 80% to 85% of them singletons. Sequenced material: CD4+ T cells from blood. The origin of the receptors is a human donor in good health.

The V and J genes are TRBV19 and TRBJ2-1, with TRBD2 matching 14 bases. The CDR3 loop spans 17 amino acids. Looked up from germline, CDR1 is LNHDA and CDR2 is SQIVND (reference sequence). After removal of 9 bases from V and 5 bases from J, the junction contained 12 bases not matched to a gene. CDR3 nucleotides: TGTGCCAGCAAGAGACTAGCGGGGGGGAGTTACAACAATGAGCAGTTCTTC. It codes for CASKRLAGGSYNNEQFF.

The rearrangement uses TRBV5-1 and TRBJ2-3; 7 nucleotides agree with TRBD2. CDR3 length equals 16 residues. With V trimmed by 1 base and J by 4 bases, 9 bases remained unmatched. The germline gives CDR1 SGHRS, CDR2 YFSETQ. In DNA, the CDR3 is TGCGCCAGCAGCTTGTTGGACGGGGGGATCGCAGATACGCAGTATTTT. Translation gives CASSLLDGGIADTQYF.

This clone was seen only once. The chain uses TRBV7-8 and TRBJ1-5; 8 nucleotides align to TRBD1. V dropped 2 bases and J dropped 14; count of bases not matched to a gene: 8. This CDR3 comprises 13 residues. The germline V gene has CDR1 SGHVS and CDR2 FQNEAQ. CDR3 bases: TGTGCCAGCAGCTTAACTACGGGACAGGCCGAGCATTTT. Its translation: CASSLTTGQAEHF. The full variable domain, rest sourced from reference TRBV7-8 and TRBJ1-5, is GAGVSQSPRYKVAKRGQDVALRCDPISGHVSLFWYQQALGQGPEFLTYFQNEAQLDKSGLPSDRFFAERPEGSVSTLKIQRTQQEDSAVYLCASSLTTGQAEHFGDGTRLSIL.

CDR3 protein: CASSMSRIASGRYEQYF. In nucleotides, the CDR3 is TGTGCCAGTAGTATGTCTAGGATCGCTAGCGGGAGGTACGAGCAGTACTTC. The V call is TRBV19, the J call TRBJ2-7; 11 bases line up with TRBD2. Germline trimming cut 3 bases from V and 4 bases from J; bases unmatched to any gene: 11. Looked up from germline, CDR1 is LNHDA and CDR2 is SQIVND (reference sequence). The CDR3 has 17 amino acids.

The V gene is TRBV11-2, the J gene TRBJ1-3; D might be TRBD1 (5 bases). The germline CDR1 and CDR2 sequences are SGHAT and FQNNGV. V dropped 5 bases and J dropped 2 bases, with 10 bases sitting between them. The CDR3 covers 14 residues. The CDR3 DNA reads TGTGCCAGCAGCCTGCAGGGTGCTGGAAACACCATATATTTT. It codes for CASSLQGAGNTIYF.

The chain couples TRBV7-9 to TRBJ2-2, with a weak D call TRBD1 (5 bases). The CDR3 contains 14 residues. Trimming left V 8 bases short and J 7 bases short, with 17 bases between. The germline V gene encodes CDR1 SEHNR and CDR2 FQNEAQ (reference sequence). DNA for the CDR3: TGTGCCAGCGCGTCGGTAGGGGCTGACGGGGAGCTGTTTTTT. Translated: CASASVGADGELFF.

CDR3 in amino acids: CASSGPGLAGHEQYF. CDR3 bases: TGTGCCAGCAGTGGACCGGGACTAGCGGGACACGAGCAGTACTTC. This rearrangement joins TRBV6-1 to TRBJ2-7; TRBD2 agrees at 13 bases. Germline lookup yields CDR1 MNHNS and CDR2 SASEGT. V gave up 4 bases and J gave up 5 bases; unmatched junction bases: 5. This CDR3 spans 15 amino acids.

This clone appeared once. CDR3 nucleotides: TGTGCCAGCAGCTCAAGACCGCAGTCGGGGGAGCAGTACTTC. It translates to CASSSRPQSGEQYF. The chain employs TRBV7-2 and TRBJ2-7; D might be TRBD2 (5 bases). Germline V gene data show CDR1 as SGHTA and CDR2 as FQGNSA. The CDR3 spans 14 residues. Trimming removed 4 bases at V and 7 bases at J, with 17 bases between.

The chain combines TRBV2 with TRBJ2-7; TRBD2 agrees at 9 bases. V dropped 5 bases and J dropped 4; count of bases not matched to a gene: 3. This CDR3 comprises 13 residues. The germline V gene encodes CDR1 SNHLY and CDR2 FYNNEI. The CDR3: CASSRLAAYEQYF. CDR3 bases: TGTGCCAGCAGTCGACTAGCGGCATACGAGCAGTACTTC. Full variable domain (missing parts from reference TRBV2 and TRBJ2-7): EPEVTQTPSHQVTQMGQEVILRCVPISNHLYFYWYRQILGQKVEFLVSFYNNEISEKSEIFDDQFSVERPDGSNFTLKIRSTKLEDSAMYFCASSRLAAYEQYFGPGTRLTVT.

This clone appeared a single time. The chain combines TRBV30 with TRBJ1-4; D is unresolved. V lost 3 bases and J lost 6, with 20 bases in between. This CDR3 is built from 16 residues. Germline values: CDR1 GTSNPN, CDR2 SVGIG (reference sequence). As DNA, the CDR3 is TGTGCCTGGAGGGGTACGGACGAGAAAGCTTATGAAAAACTGTTTTTT. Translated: CAWRGTDEKAYEKLFF.

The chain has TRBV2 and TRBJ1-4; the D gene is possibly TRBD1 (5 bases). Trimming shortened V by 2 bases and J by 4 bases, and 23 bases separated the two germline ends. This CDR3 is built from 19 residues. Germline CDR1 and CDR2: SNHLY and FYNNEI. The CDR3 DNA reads TGTGCCAGCAGTGAAACCAGAGGTTTGGGGGGGTCCTATAATGAAAAACTGTTTTTT. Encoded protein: CASSETRGLGGSYNEKLFF.

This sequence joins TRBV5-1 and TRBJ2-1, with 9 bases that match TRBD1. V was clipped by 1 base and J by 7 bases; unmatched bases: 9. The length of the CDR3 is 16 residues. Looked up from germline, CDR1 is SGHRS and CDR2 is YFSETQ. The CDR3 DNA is TGCGCCAGCAGCTTGTCTCCGGGACAGGGAGGGAATGAGCAGTTCTTC. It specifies CASSLSPGQGGNEQFF.

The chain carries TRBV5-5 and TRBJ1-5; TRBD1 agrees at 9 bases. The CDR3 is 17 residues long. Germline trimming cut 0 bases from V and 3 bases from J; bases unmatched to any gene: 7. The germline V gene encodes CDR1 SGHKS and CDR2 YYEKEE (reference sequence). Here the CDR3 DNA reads TGTGCCAGCAGCTTGGGCCGGGACAGGGTTAACAATCAGCCCCAGCATTTT. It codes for CASSLGRDRVNNQPQHF.

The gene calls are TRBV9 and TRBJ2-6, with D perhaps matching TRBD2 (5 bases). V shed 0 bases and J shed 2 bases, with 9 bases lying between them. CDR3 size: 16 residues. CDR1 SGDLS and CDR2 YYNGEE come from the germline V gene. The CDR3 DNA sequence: TGTGCCAGCAGCGTAGAGCCGGGGACTGGGGCCAACGTCCTGACTTTC. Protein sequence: CASSVEPGTGANVLTF.

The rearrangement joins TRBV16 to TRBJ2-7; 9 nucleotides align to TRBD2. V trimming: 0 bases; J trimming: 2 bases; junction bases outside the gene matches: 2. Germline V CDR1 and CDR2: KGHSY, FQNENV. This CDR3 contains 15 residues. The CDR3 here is CASSQSAGGAYEQYF. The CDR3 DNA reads TGTGCCAGCAGCCAATCTGCGGGGGGGGCCTACGAGCAGTACTTC.

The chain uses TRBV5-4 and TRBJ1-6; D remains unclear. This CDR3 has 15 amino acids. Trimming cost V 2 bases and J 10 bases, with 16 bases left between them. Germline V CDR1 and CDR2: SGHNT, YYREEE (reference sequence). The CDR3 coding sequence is TGTGCCAGCAGCTTTTTTGGGGAGTTAGGGTCACCCCTCCACTTT. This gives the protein CASSFFGELGSPLHF.

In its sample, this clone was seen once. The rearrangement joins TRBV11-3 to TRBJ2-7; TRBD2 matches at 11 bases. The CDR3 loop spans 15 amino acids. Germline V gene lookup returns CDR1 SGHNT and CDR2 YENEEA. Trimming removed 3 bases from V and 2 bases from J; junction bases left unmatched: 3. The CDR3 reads CASSFGTSGTYEQYF. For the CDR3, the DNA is TGTGCCAGCAGCTTTGGGACTAGCGGAACCTACGAGCAGTACTTC.

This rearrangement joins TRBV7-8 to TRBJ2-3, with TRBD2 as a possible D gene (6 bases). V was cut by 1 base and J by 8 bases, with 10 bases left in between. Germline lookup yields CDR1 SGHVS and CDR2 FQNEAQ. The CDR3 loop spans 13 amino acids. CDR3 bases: TGTGCCAGCAGCTTAGGCGGAGGGCCTACGCAGTATTTT. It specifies CASSLGGGPTQYF.

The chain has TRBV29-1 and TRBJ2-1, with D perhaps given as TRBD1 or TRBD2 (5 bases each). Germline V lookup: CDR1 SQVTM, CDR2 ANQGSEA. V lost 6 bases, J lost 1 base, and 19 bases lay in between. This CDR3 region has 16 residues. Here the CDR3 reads CSVRGFLGESYNEQFF. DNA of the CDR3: TGCAGCGTCCGTGGGTTCTTGGGGGAATCCTACAATGAGCAGTTCTTC.

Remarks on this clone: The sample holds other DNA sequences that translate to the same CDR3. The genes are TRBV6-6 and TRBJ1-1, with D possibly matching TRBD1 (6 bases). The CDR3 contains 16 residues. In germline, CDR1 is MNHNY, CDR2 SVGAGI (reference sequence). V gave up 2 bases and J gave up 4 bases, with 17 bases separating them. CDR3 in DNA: TGTGCCAGCAGTTACGGACGGGGGGCGGAGGGCACTGAAGCTTTCTTT. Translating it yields CASSYGRGAEGTEAFF.

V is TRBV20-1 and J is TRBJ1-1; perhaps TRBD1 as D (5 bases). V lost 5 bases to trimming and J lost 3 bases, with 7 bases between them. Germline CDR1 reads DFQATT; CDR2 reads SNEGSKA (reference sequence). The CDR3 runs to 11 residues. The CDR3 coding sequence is TGCAGTGCTTGGGGGGACACTGAAGCTTTCTTT. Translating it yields CSAWGDTEAFF.

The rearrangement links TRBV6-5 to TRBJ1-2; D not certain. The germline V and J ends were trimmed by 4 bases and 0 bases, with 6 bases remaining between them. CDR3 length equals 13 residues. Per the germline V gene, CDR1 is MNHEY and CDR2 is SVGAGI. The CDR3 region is CASSFGANYGYTF. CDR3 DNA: TGTGCCAGCAGTTTCGGGGCTAACTATGGCTACACCTTC.

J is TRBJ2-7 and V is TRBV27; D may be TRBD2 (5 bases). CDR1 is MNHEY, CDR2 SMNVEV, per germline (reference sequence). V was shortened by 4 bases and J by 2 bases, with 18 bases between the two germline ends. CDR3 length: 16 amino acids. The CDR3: CASSSPGTRRAYEQYF. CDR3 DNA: TGTGCCAGCAGTTCTCCGGGAACCCGTCGGGCCTACGAGCAGTACTTC.

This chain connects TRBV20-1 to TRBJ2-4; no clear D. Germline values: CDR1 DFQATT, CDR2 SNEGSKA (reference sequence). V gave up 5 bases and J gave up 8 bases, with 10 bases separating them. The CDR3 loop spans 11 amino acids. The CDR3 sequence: CSAQRADIQYF. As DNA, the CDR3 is TGCAGTGCTCAAAGGGCGGACATTCAGTACTTC.

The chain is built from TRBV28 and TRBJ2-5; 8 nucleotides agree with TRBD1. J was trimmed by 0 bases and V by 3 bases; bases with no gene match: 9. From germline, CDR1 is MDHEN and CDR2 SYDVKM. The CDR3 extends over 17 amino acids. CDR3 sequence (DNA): TGTGCCAGCAGTTTTTCCTGGAAGACAGGGGACCAAGAGACCCAGTACTTC. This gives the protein CASSFSWKTGDQETQYF.

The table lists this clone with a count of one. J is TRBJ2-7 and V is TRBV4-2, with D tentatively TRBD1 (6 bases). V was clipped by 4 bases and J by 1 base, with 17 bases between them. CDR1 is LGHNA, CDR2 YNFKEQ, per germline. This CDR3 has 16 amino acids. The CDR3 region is CASSPGLGAGSYEQYF. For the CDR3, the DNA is TGTGCCAGCAGCCCGGGGCTGGGGGCGGGTTCCTACGAGCAGTACTTC.

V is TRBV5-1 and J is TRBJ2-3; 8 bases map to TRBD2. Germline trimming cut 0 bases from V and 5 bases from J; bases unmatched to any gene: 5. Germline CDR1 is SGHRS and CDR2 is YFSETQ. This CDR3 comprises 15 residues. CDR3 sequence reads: CASSLEGLEGDTQYF. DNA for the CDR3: TGCGCCAGCAGCTTGGAGGGACTAGAGGGAGATACGCAGTATTTT.